This T cell receptor beta chain comes out of a study of breast tumors, draining lymph nodes, adjacent tissues. The lymph nodes were axillary draining lymph nodes from breast cancer patients. TCRdb fed the multiplex PCR reads into MiXCR, producing one record per CDR3 protein. The table shows around 120,000 distinct CDR3 sequences, with 15% to 20% occurring only once. Study results and limitations: Tumors had less TCR diversity than lymph nodes, more than nontumor tissue.

Germline CDR1 and CDR2: MDHEN and SYDVKM. Between the trimmed V and J ends, which lost 2 bases and 4 bases, there was a span of 8 bases. This CDR3 has 13 amino acids. A few counts support this clonotype. No antigen is known for it. Sequenced material: axillary lymph node tissue. The clonotype was recovered from a female donor with breast cancer. Some clones in this sample may be carry-over from other donors' samples. J is TRBJ2-5 and V is TRBV28, with D possibly matching TRBD1 (5 bases). This CDR3 is CASSLRQPETQYF. The CDR3 DNA is TGTGCCAGCAGTTTAAGACAGCCAGAGACCCAGTACTTC.